This TCR beta chain is from a study of cytomegalovirus exposure and HLA in healthy donors. The wider study: In a later analysis, it was reported that the 120 or so validation repertoires had been produced on the same platform as the roughly 650 repertoires belonging to the first cohort. Findings and caveats of the study: That first-cohort TCR clusters tended to co-occur in the 130 or so validation repertoires was found in a later analysis. The study labeled 150 to 200 TCR beta chains cytomegalovirus-associated.

A remark on this clone: Antigen: not known. One end of the junction fails to match germline, which may point to a read error.

Sequencing used immunoSEQ multiplex PCR; TCRdb keeps in-frame clones, though not all of them. Of over 85,000 clones in the sample, around nine tenths were seen once. Germline V gene sequence: CDR1 GTSNPN, CDR2 SVGIG (reference sequence). CDR3 length: 13 residues. Separate from the approximately 600-subject first cohort was the roughly 120-subject validation cohort, to which the donors belonged. The chain carries TRBV30 and TRBJ2-5; TRBD2 agrees at 7 bases. This sequence originates from a woman aged 30 to 39 in good health and CMV-seropositive. The sequenced sample consisted of PBMCs. In nucleotides, the CDR3 is TGTGCGCGGACGGGGGGAGGGCAAGAGCCCCAGTACTTC. Amino acids: CARTGGGQEPQYF.